The next 3 T cell receptor beta chains were all read from a single sample in a study of T cell clonotyping in hematopoietic cell transplantation. Using immunoSEQ multiplex PCR, the repertoire was profiled, and TCRdb retains in-frame clones only, with some absent. The table shows under 10,000 clones, with roughly nine tenths occurring only once. The specimen was PBMCs, collected 180 days after allogeneic stem cell transplant. These receptors were obtained from a human patient who had an allogeneic stem cell transplant, so the T cells may come from the graft donor. The donor label of this sample is uncertain. Some clones in this sample may be carry-over from other donors' samples.

This rearrangement joins TRBV14 to TRBJ1-4; D is possibly TRBD1 (5 bases). Trimming left V 2 bases short and J 5 bases short, with 12 bases between. CDR3 length: 15 amino acids. In germline, CDR1 is SGHDN, CDR2 FVKESK. This chain's CDR3 is CASSQLRGANEKLFF. The CDR3 DNA reads as TGTGCCAGCAGCCAACTAAGGGGTGCAAATGAAAAACTGTTTTTT.

The gene calls are TRBV5-4 and TRBJ2-2; the match to TRBD2 covers 7 bases. The length of the CDR3 is 16 residues. Trimming at V came to 0 bases and at J to 4 bases, leaving 6 bases not matched to a gene. Germline CDR1 and CDR2: SGHNT and YYREEE (reference sequence). The CDR3 loop is CASSLAGRGTTGELFF. The CDR3 coding sequence is TGTGCCAGCAGCTTGGCGGGGCGGGGGACCACCGGGGAGCTGTTTTTT.

This clone has just a few counts. The chain combines TRBV6-5 with TRBJ1-4, with TRBD1 matching over 9 bases. V shed 2 bases and J 6 bases; nucleotides not matched to a gene: 1. The germline gives CDR1 MNHEY, CDR2 SVGAGI. The CDR3 sequence is 14 residues long. The CDR3 region has the DNA TGTGCCAGCAGTTACCGGGACAGGGATGAAAAACTGTTTTTT. Protein product: CASSYRDRDEKLFF.